The rows below give T cell receptor beta chains drawn from one sample of a study of shared clonotypes between healthy human individuals. Data came from immunoSEQ multiplex PCR; TCRdb stores just in-frame clones and leaves some out. Of about 1 million clones listed, approximately 68% are singletons. The sequenced sample consisted of memory CD4+ T cells sorted from blood. These TCRs come from a man aged 18 to 29 in good health. The CDR3 runs from the conserved cysteine through the conserved F or W. The D gene is left open where the match is weak. Expanded clones get a size class; other rows say once, few or many, or leave the size out.

J	D	size	V	length	DNA	CDR3
TRBJ2-5	.	.	TRBV15	12	TGTGCCACCAGCCGAGCTAAAGAGACCCAGTACTTC	CATSRAKETQYF
TRBJ1-2	.	.	TRBV7-9	15	TGTGCCACCCAGCTGGAGGGTTATCTTAACTATGGCTACACCTTC	CATQLEGYLNYGYTF
TRBJ1-4	.	.	TRBV19	9	TGTGCCAGCATCAAGAAACTGTTTTTT	CASIKKLFF
TRBJ2-5	.	.	TRBV5-6	17	TGTGCCAGCAGCCGAGACGGGGTAAGACTGGTCCAAGAGACCCAGTACTTC	CASSRDGVRLVQETQYF
TRBJ2-5	TRBD2	.	TRBV25-1	17	TGTGCCAGCAGTGGCTTAGCGGGAGGCCTCGGGGGAGAGACCCAGTACTTC	CASSGLAGGLGGETQYF
TRBJ1-2	.	.	TRBV4-1	15	TGCGCCAGCAGCCAAGATGTCCAGGGGCGCTATGGCTACACCTTC	CASSQDVQGRYGYTF
TRBJ2-5	.	many	TRBV6-6	13	TGTGCCAGCAGTCCAGGGCTAGCTGAGACCCAGTACTTC	CASSPGLAETQYF
TRBJ2-3	.	.	TRBV11-2	10	TGTGCCAGCAGCAAAGATACGCAGTATTTT	CASSKDTQYF
TRBJ1-5	.	.	TRBV6-6	12	TGTGCCAGCACTTCGAGCAATCAGCCCCAGCATTTT	CASTSSNQPQHF
TRBJ2-7	.	.	TRBV5-6	13	TGTGCCAGCAGCTTGGACAGGAAAGGGGAACGGTACTTC	CASSLDRKGERYF
TRBJ2-5	TRBD2	.	TRBV2	12	TGTGCCAGCAGTCCTACTAGCGGGGGTGGGTACTTC	CASSPTSGGGYF
TRBJ2-7	.	.	TRBV6-5	15	TGTGCCAGCAGTTACCTCGGTGCAAGGGGAAACGAGCAGTACTTC	CASSYLGARGNEQYF
TRBJ2-1	TRBD1	.	TRBV5-6	16	TGTGCCAGCAGCGCCGGGGACAGGGCTACAAACAATGAGCAGTTCTTC	CASSAGDRATNNEQFF
TRBJ1-1	.	.	TRBV6-1	12	TGTGCCAGCAGTGAGGGGGTCGTACGGGCTTTCTTT	CASSEGVVRAFF
TRBJ1-1	.	few	TRBV30	13	TGTGCCTGGAGCACAGCTTTGAACACTGAAGCTTTCTTT	CAWSTALNTEAFF
TRBJ2-5	.	.	TRBV19	15	TGTGCCAGTAGTAACACAGGGACGGGGGCGGAGACCCAGTACTTC	CASSNTGTGAETQYF
TRBJ2-7	.	once	TRBV10-3	12	TGTGCCTGCGGGACTCCCCTGGGCGAGCAGTACTTC	CACGTPLGEQYF
TRBJ2-3	.	.	TRBV14	12	TGTGCCAGCAGCCCGAACACAGATACGCAGTATTTT	CASSPNTDTQYF
TRBJ2-2	.	.	TRBV7-8	16	TGTGCCAGCAGCGCTTACAGAGGGCCCGACACCGGGGAGCTGTTTTTT	CASSAYRGPDTGELFF
TRBJ2-4	TRBD1	.	TRBV14	15	TGTGCCAGCAGCCAAGTGGACAGGGCTTTCAACATTCAGTACTTC	CASSQVDRAFNIQYF
TRBJ1-5	TRBD1	once	TRBV2	13	TGTGCCAGCACGGACAGGGATCATCAGCCCCAGCATTTT	CASTDRDHQPQHF
TRBJ2-1	.	once	TRBV7-2	15	TGTGCCAGCAGCTTGGGAGTCCCTCTTTACAATGAGCAGTTCTTC	CASSLGVPLYNEQFF
TRBJ2-3	TRBD2	.	TRBV6-1	15	TGTGCCAGCAGTGTAGGGGACCAGCGGGGTCATACGCAGTATTTT	CASSVGDQRGHTQYF
TRBJ2-1	.	.	TRBV10-1	12	TGCGCCAGCAGTGCTACTTCGGGGGAGCAGTTCTTC	CASSATSGEQFF
TRBJ2-5	.	.	TRBV7-6	17	TGTGCCAGCAGCTTACGTGTCACAGGGACCCCGGGGGAGACCCAGTACTTC	CASSLRVTGTPGETQYF
TRBJ2-1	.	.	TRBV6-5	12	TGTGCCAGCAGTTACTCGAATGATCAGCAGTTCTTC	CASSYSNDQQFF
TRBJ1-5	.	few	TRBV6-6	13	TGTGCCAGCGCGGGGAGTAGCAATCAGCCCCAGCATTTT	CASAGSSNQPQHF
TRBJ2-2	.	once	TRBV9	13	TGTGCCAGCAGCGTAAGAGTCGCCGGGGAGCTGTTTTTT	CASSVRVAGELFF
TRBJ2-2	.	.	TRBV10-3	14	TGTGCCATCTCGTGGGGGGCTGACGACCCAGAGCTGTTTTTT	CAISWGADDPELFF
TRBJ1-1	.	.	TRBV10-3	12	TGTGCCATCAGTGAGTTAGGGGGGCGAGCTTTCTTT	CAISELGGRAFF
TRBJ1-2	TRBD1	.	TRBV19	14	TGTGCCAGTAGTTCCGGACAGGGAAGCTATGGCTACACCTTC	CASSSGQGSYGYTF